The rows below give T cell receptor beta chains drawn from one sample of a study of response to subunit inactivated influenza vaccine. TCRdb re-analysed the RT-PCR reads in MiXCR, keeping a single row per CDR3 protein. The table records around 710,000 distinct CDR3 sequences, around 13% of them present only once. The sequences come from PBMCs from blood, collected less than 15 days before vaccination. These receptors came from a man in his fifties or sixties who received an inactivated influenza vaccine. CDR3s include the opening cysteine and the closing phenylalanine or tryptophan. D genes are given only for firm matches. A clone size is listed for some rows: how often the clone was seen (once, few, many), or a class if it is expanded.

cdr3_nt cdr3_aa clone_size j_call v_call d_call
TGTGCCAGCTGCGGGGGGCGGAGGGATACGCAGTATTTT CASCGGRRDTQYF few TRBJ2-3 TRBV12-3/TRBV12-4 TRBD2
TGTGCCAGCAGTTTAGTGGGACACTGGTCCTCCCTCGGGGAGCTGTTTTTT CASSLVGHWSSLGELFF NA TRBJ2-2 TRBV27 NA
TGCGCCAGCAGCAGGGGCCCTTCCTACGAGCAGTACTTC CASSRGPSYEQYF many TRBJ2-7 TRBV7-9 NA
TGTGCCAGCACCCCCGCAGGTAGCTCCTACAATGAGCAGTTCTTC CASTPAGSSYNEQFF few TRBJ2-1 TRBV12-3/TRBV12-4 NA
TGTGCCAGCAGCTTTGGTAGGGCGGGGGAGTACGAGCAGTACTTC CASSFGRAGEYEQYF NA TRBJ2-7 TRBV7-2 TRBD2
TGTGCCACATCTCTAGCGGGGGGCTTTCAAGAGACCCAGTACTTC CATSLAGGFQETQYF NA TRBJ2-5 TRBV6-4 TRBD2
TGCAGTGCTAGCGAGCGGGGGGCCTTTAATGAGCAGTTCTTC CSASERGAFNEQFF NA TRBJ2-1 TRBV20-1 TRBD2
TGCGCCAGCAACCAGGGACAGGGCACAGATACGCAGTATTTT CASNQGQGTDTQYF few TRBJ2-3 TRBV5-1 TRBD1
TGTGCCAGCAGTCTTCTAGCGGATCCCACAGATACGCAGTATTTT CASSLLADPTDTQYF few TRBJ2-3 TRBV6-1 TRBD2
TGTGCCAGCAGTAAAGCTAGCGGGAGTACGTACGAGCAGTACTTC CASSKASGSTYEQYF NA TRBJ2-7 TRBV27 TRBD2
TGCAGTGCTAGGGAGGACTCCGAAATCCAGTACTTC CSAREDSEIQYF NA TRBJ2-5 TRBV20-1 NA
TGCAGTGTTTCGGGACTGAGCTCCTACGAGCAGTACTTC CSVSGLSSYEQYF few TRBJ2-7 TRBV20-1 NA
TGTGCCAGCAGCTTGGCCTACACCGGGGAGCTGTTTTTT CASSLAYTGELFF many TRBJ2-2 TRBV7-2 NA
TGTGCCAGCGCACCGAGGAGGGCGCCGTGGAAACTGTTTTTT CASAPRRAPWKLFF NA TRBJ1-4 TRBV6-2/TRBV6-3 NA
TGTGCCAGCGCCTCGGGACAACGCAAAAACATTCAGTACTTC CASASGQRKNIQYF many TRBJ2-4 TRBV7-2 NA
TGCAGCGTTGATGGTTGGTGGGGGACTAGCACAGATACGCAGTATTTT CSVDGWWGTSTDTQYF NA TRBJ2-3 TRBV29-1 NA
TGTGCCAGCAGTCATAACCGGGACAGGGAGCACGAGCAGTACTTC CASSHNRDREHEQYF NA TRBJ2-7 TRBV7-9 TRBD1
TGTGCCAGCAGTTACCGCCGGTCGGGGGCCTACTATGGCTACACCTTC CASSYRRSGAYYGYTF NA TRBJ1-2 TRBV6-2/TRBV6-3 NA
TGCAGCGCCGGGGGCCTTGGGGATGAAAAACTGTTTTTT CSAGGLGDEKLFF many TRBJ1-4 TRBV29-1 NA
TGTGCCAGCAGCTCCCGTGGGGGGTTTGGGGACTATGGCTACACCTTC CASSSRGGFGDYGYTF few TRBJ1-2 TRBV9 NA
TGCAGTGCTAGTCCCTCCGGACAGGGGATTTTCTACGAGCAGTACTTC CSASPSGQGIFYEQYF NA TRBJ2-7 TRBV20-1 TRBD1
TGCGCCAGCAAGACGGGAGTTCGAGACAATGAGCAGTTCTTC CASKTGVRDNEQFF once TRBJ2-1 TRBV5-1 NA
TGTGCCAGCAGTTTAAGGACAGGGAATTCACCCCTCCACTTT CASSLRTGNSPLHF NA TRBJ1-6 TRBV12-3/TRBV12-4 TRBD1
TGCACCACTCACCCGGGACTGACCTCCTACGAGCAGTACTTC CTTHPGLTSYEQYF few TRBJ2-7 TRBV20-1 NA
TGTGCCAGCAGTTTCCCCGCAGCGGGGAGGAGAGATACGCAGTATTTT CASSFPAAGRRDTQYF NA TRBJ2-3 TRBV7-2 TRBD2
TGTGCCAGCAGCTCCTCCCTTAGCGGGAGGGTCGCCTACAATGAGCAGTTCTTC CASSSSLSGRVAYNEQFF few TRBJ2-1 TRBV7-8 TRBD2
TGTGCCAGCAGCCAAGAATGGGGTGTTACGAATTCACCCCTCCACTTT CASSQEWGVTNSPLHF few TRBJ1-6 TRBV3-1 NA
TGTGCCAGCAGCTTATATCGGGAGAGGAATTCACCCCTCCACTTT CASSLYRERNSPLHF many TRBJ1-6 TRBV11-2 NA
TGTCCCGGAGGGGGACTAGGAATTTTCGGGGAGCTGTTTTTT CPGGGLGIFGELFF few TRBJ2-2 TRBV30 TRBD2
TGCAGTGCTATCCTAAGACAGGGGGCGAGGAATCAGCCCCAGCATTTT CSAILRQGARNQPQHF few TRBJ1-5 TRBV20-1 TRBD1
TGTGCCAGTAGTACGCCTAAGGGACAGCGGGTGAACACTGAAGCTTTCTTT CASSTPKGQRVNTEAFF NA TRBJ1-1 TRBV19 TRBD1
TGCAGTGCTAGAGATTCGGTGGGACTAGCGGGAGAGATCAATGAGCAGTTCTTC CSARDSVGLAGEINEQFF NA TRBJ2-1 TRBV20-1 TRBD2
TGTGCCAGCAGTCCACGACAGGCGTATAATTCACCCCTCCACTTT CASSPRQAYNSPLHF NA TRBJ1-6 TRBV27 NA
TGCGCCAGCAGCTCCAGGGGGGAAAACACTGAAGCTTTCTTT CASSSRGENTEAFF NA TRBJ1-1 TRBV5-1 TRBD1
TGCGCCAGCAGCTTGGTTCCAGGCTATACTAACTATGGCTACACCTTC CASSLVPGYTNYGYTF few TRBJ1-2 TRBV5-1 NA
TGTGCCAGCAGCCCGGCGGGCGTTAGCACAGATACGCAGTATTTT CASSPAGVSTDTQYF few TRBJ2-3 TRBV7-2 NA
TGCAGTGCCATAAAGCCGGGACATTTCGAGCAGTTCTTC CSAIKPGHFEQFF NA TRBJ2-1 TRBV20-1 NA
TGTGCCAGCAGCCTCACTAGCGGGAGGATCCGCACAGATACGCAGTATTTT CASSLTSGRIRTDTQYF few TRBJ2-3 TRBV11-2 TRBD2
TGTGCCACCAGCAGAGGGACAGATTCCTACGAGCAGTACTTC CATSRGTDSYEQYF NA TRBJ2-7 TRBV15 NA
TGTGCCACCTCGATGCAGGGGGTAGAGACCCAGTACTTC CATSMQGVETQYF NA TRBJ2-5 TRBV15 TRBD1
TGTGCCAGCAGTGAACAGGTACCGGGAGAGACCCAGTACTTC CASSEQVPGETQYF few TRBJ2-5 TRBV28 NA
TGTGCCAGCAGCTCGCCACTATTACAGGGACGGGTGTTATACGAGCAGTACTTC CASSSPLLQGRVLYEQYF NA TRBJ2-7 TRBV5-6 NA
TGTGCCATCAGAGTTACTCGGGACAGGGGGGAATTCTTC CAIRVTRDRGEFF many TRBJ2-1 TRBV10-3 TRBD1
TGCAGTGCTAGAGATCTTTCCGCGGGACAAGGGCCCACAGATACGCAGTATTTT CSARDLSAGQGPTDTQYF NA TRBJ2-3 TRBV20-1 NA
TGTGCCAGCAGCCGCTGGAGGGCGAGTGAGCAGTTCTTC CASSRWRASEQFF NA TRBJ2-1 TRBV12-3/TRBV12-4 NA
TGTGCCAGCAGCTTAGATGCAGGCGTGAACACTGAAGCTTTCTTT CASSLDAGVNTEAFF NA TRBJ1-1 TRBV7-2 NA
TGTGCCAGCAGCCACCGCGCAAACAAGAACACTGAAGCTTTCTTT CASSHRANKNTEAFF NA TRBJ1-1 TRBV12-3/TRBV12-4 NA
TGTGCCAGCAGAGTGTCCGGGACTCACTATGGCTACACCTTC CASRVSGTHYGYTF many TRBJ1-2 TRBV6-2/TRBV6-3 NA
TGCGCCAGCAGCGAGACAGGGTATGGCGAGCAGTACTTC CASSETGYGEQYF many TRBJ2-7 TRBV5-1 TRBD1
TGTGCCAGCAGCTTCACGAGTGATTCCTACAATGAGCAGTTCTTC CASSFTSDSYNEQFF few TRBJ2-1 TRBV7-2 NA
TGTGCCAGCAGCACGACAGGGGACTACGGTTCTGGCATTCAGTACTTC CASSTTGDYGSGIQYF many TRBJ2-4 TRBV4-2 NA
TGTGCCAGCAGTTACCAATTTAATAGCAATCAGCCCCAGCATTTT CASSYQFNSNQPQHF NA TRBJ1-5 TRBV6-5 NA
TGTGCCAGTAGTATAGATAAAGGGTGGGGTGAGCAGTTCTTC CASSIDKGWGEQFF NA TRBJ2-1 TRBV19 NA
TGTGCCAGCAGTCTTATTCAGTCGCGAGGCCCTGACGATGAGCAGTTCTTC CASSLIQSRGPDDEQFF NA TRBJ2-1 TRBV27 NA
TGTGCCAGCAGTCGCCCGGGGAGTGCATTCGGCTCCTACGAGCAGTACTTC CASSRPGSAFGSYEQYF few TRBJ2-7 TRBV12-3/TRBV12-4 NA
TGTGCCACCAGCAGAGATGGAGGACAGAGCTATGGCTACACCTTC CATSRDGGQSYGYTF NA TRBJ1-2 TRBV15 NA
TGCGCCAGCACTTCGACAGGGTCCCCTAGCACAGATACGCAGTATTTT CASTSTGSPSTDTQYF NA TRBJ2-3 TRBV5-1 TRBD1